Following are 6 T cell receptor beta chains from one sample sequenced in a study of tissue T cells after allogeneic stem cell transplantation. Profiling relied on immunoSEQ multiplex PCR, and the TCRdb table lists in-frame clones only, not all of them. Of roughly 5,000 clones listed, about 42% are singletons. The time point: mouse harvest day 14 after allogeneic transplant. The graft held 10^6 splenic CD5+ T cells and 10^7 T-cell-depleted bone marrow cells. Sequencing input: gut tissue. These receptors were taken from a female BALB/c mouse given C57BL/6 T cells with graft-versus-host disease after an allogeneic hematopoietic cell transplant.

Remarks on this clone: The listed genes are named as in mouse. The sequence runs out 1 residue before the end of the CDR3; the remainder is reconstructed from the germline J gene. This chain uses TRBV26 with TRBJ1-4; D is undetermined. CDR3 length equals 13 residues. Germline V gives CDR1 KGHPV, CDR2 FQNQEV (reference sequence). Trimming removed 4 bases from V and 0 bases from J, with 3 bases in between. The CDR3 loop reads CASSRISNERLFF. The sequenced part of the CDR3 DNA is TGTGCCAGCAGTCGGATTTCCAACGAAAGATTATTT.

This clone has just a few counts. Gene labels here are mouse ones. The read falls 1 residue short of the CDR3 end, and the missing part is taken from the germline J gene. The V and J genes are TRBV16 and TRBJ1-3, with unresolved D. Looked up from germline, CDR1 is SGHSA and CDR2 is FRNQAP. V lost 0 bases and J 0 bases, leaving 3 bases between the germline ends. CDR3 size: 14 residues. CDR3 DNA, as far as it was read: TGTGCAAGCAGCTTAGAGAATTCTGGAAATACGCTCTAT. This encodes CASSLENSGNTLY. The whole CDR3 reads CASSLENSGNTLYF.

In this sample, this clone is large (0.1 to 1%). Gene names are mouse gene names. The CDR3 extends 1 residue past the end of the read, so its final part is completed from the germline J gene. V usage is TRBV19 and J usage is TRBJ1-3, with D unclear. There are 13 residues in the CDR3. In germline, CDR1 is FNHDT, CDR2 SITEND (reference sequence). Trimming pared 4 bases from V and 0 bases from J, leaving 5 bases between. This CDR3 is CASSRFSGNTLYF. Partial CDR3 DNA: TGTGCCAGCAGTCGCTTTTCTGGAAATACGCTCTAT.

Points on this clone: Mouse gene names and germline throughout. CDR3 sequence: CASGGGSAETLYF. The CDR3 DNA, read in part, is TGTGCCAGCGGGGGGGGCAGCGCAGAAACGCTGTAT. The gene calls are TRBV13-2 and TRBJ2-3; possible D gene TRBD2, 7 bases. The DNA ends 1 residue before the CDR3 does, and the rest of the CDR3 is filled in from the germline J gene. This CDR3 comprises 13 residues. Trimming shortened V by 5 bases and J by 3 bases, and 10 bases separated the two germline ends. Germline V gene sequence: CDR1 NNHNN, CDR2 SYGAGS (reference sequence).

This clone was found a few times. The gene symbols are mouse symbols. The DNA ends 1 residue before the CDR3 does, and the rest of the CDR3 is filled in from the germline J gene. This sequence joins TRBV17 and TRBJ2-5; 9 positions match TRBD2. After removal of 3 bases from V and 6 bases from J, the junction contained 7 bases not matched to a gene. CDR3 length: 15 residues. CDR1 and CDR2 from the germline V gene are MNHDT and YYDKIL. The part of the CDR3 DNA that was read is TGTGCTAGCAGTAGCCCCGGGACTGGGAGGGACACCCAGTAC. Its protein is CASSSPGTGRDTQY. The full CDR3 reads CASSSPGTGRDTQYF.

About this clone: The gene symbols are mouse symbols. The CDR3 protein is CARDGYEQYF. The covered CDR3 bases are TGTGCCAGAGACGGGTATGAACAGTAC. This rearrangement joins TRBV12-2 to TRBJ2-7, with D unclear. The read ends 1 residue early relative to the CDR3; the germline J gene fills the gap. Germline V gene data show CDR1 as SGHLS and CDR2 as HYDKME. The CDR3 runs to 10 residues. Between the trimmed V and J ends, which lost 7 bases and 4 bases, there was a span of 7 bases.